These 29 T cell receptor beta chains originate from one sample sequenced in a study of beta chain features in type 1 diabetes. The authors reverse transcribed all of the isolated RNA, so sequencing captured expressed TCRB transcripts. The protocol was immunoSEQ multiplex PCR, while the TCRdb copy is restricted to in-frame clones and leaves out a portion. The repertoire holds about 450,000 clones, more than 9.5% seen once, with 0.045% to 0.06% in the top ten. Sequenced: naive CD4+ T cells from blood. The receptors stem from a woman younger than 35 in good health.

The chain joins TRBV7-9 to TRBJ2-1, with 10 bases aligning to TRBD1. Losses at the gene ends were 7 bases for V and 5 bases for J; bases not matched to a gene: 5. CDR1 and CDR2 from the germline V gene are SEHNR and FQNEAQ (reference sequence). The length of the CDR3 is 14 residues. This CDR3 reads CASNWDRGDNEQFF. The CDR3, as DNA: TGTGCCAGCAACTGGGACAGGGGCGACAATGAGCAGTTCTTC.

Details on this clone: The sample holds other DNA sequences that translate to the same CDR3. The chain uses TRBV5-4 and TRBJ2-5, with D uncertain. The germline V gene encodes CDR1 SGHNT and CDR2 YYREEE (reference sequence). This CDR3 region has 14 residues. The V end was cut by 3 bases, the J end by 1 base, with 10 bases between. The CDR3 nucleotides are TGTGCCAGCAGCTCGGGCAGTTCCCAAGAGACCCAGTACTTC. This gives the protein CASSSGSSQETQYF.

The rearrangement joins TRBV29-1 to TRBJ2-3, with a possible D match to TRBD1 (6 bases). Germline V gene lookup returns CDR1 SQVTM and CDR2 ANQGSEA. Trimming stripped 7 bases from V and 3 bases from J, with 14 bases between. The CDR3 has 13 amino acids. The CDR3 region is CSAHREKTDTQYF. In DNA form, the CDR3 reads TGCAGCGCCCACAGGGAAAAGACAGATACGCAGTATTTT.

The rearrangement joins TRBV7-2 to TRBJ2-2, with D perhaps being TRBD1 or TRBD2 (5 bases each). Trimming cost V 6 bases and J 0 bases, with 8 bases left between them. The V gene's germline CDR1 is SGHTA and CDR2 FQGNSA. This CDR3 comprises 14 residues. The CDR3 loop reads CASRGTTNTGELFF. The CDR3 DNA reads as TGTGCCAGCAGAGGGACCACGAACACCGGGGAGCTGTTTTTT. The complete variable domain, with remaining parts taken from reference TRBV7-2 and TRBJ2-2, reads GAGVSQSPSNKVTEKGKDVELRCDPISGHTALYWYRQSLGQGLEFLIYFQGNSAPDKSGLPSDRFSAERTGGSVSTLTIQRTQQEDSAVYLCASRGTTNTGELFFGEGSRLTVL.

This clone has a handful of counts. This rearrangement joins TRBV28 to TRBJ1-4, with a weak D call TRBD1 (5 bases). V was clipped by 7 bases and J by 7 bases, with 16 bases between them. The CDR3 has 14 residues. The germline V gene has CDR1 MDHEN and CDR2 SYDVKM. CDR3 DNA: TGTGCCAGCACACCAGGGAGGCAGGGTGAAAAACTGTTTTTT. It codes for CASTPGRQGEKLFF.

The chain has TRBV5-1 and TRBJ1-1; TRBD1 matches 8 bases. The V and J ends lost 2 bases and 9 bases, in that order; junction bases with no gene match: 9. In germline, CDR1 is SGHRS, CDR2 YFSETQ. The CDR3 has 14 amino acids. The CDR3 nucleotides read TGCGCCAGCAGCTTCGAGGGGAGACAGGGGCAAGCTTTCTTT. This gives the protein CASSFEGRQGQAFF.

CDR3 protein: CASSFTGYEQFF. The CDR3 DNA is TGTGCCAGCAGCTTTACAGGGTACGAGCAGTTCTTC. The V and J genes are TRBV7-9 and TRBJ2-1, with TRBD1 as a possible D gene (6 bases). Germline CDR1 SEHNR, CDR2 FQNEAQ (reference sequence). Trimming removed 3 bases at V and 10 bases at J, with 10 bases between. The CDR3 contains 12 residues.

This clone was seen a handful of times. The CDR3 DNA reads TGTGCCAGCAGGGCGGAAGGGAACACTGAAGCTTTCTTT. This gives the protein CASRAEGNTEAFF. This chain connects TRBV2 to TRBJ1-1; D is ambiguous. The ends were cut back, 6 bases at V and 1 base at J, with 9 bases in the middle. The germline V gene encodes CDR1 SNHLY and CDR2 FYNNEI. The CDR3 has 13 residues.

DNA of the CDR3: TGTGCCAGCAGCTCCGAGGGGGACGCTAATGAAAAACTGTTTTTT. Translated, it gives CASSSEGDANEKLFF. The chain couples TRBV5-4 to TRBJ1-4; weak D call: TRBD1 (6 bases). There are 15 residues in the CDR3. V was cut by 3 bases and J by 3 bases, with 12 bases left in between. Germline CDR1 SGHNT, CDR2 YYREEE (reference sequence).

The chain is built from TRBV6-1 and TRBJ1-3; D remains unclear. The CDR3 runs 13 residues. Germline V gene sequence: CDR1 MNHNS, CDR2 SASEGT. V was trimmed by 8 bases and J by 0 bases, leaving 8 bases between them. CDR3: CASGSNSGNTIYF. For the CDR3, the DNA is TGTGCCAGCGGCAGTAACTCTGGAAACACCATATATTTT.

This clone was picked up one time. The rearrangement uses TRBV30 and TRBJ1-2; D perhaps matches TRBD1 (6 bases). The length of the CDR3 is 14 residues. The V end lost 0 bases, the J end lost 7 bases, and 15 bases lay between the germline ends. Germline values: CDR1 GTSNPN, CDR2 SVGIG (reference sequence). The CDR3 DNA reads TGTGCCTGGAGTGTTGGGGGGCTGCCGGGTGGCTACACCTTC. It yields the protein CAWSVGGLPGGYTF.

This clone appeared a few times. At one of its ends the junction is not consistent with the germline gene, which may arise from a read error. The chain recombines TRBV7-9 with TRBJ2-7; TRBD1 matches 8 bases. The CDR3 sequence is 12 residues long. Germline V gene sequence: CDR1 SEHNR, CDR2 FQNEAQ (reference sequence). CDR3 in DNA: TGTGCCAGCAGCCCAACCGGGGCAGGGGGCTTCTTC. This sequence encodes CASSPTGAGGFF.

The genes are TRBV29-1 and TRBJ2-1, with TRBD2 identical over 8 bases. This CDR3 is 12 amino acids long. Trimming took 5 bases from V and 9 from J; bases not matched to a gene: 6. Germline CDR1 and CDR2: SQVTM and ANQGSEA. CDR3 residues: CSVSDRGGEQFF. The CDR3 nucleotides are TGCAGCGTTTCGGACCGGGGGGGTGAGCAGTTCTTC.

This clone has a count of ten or more. The V gene is TRBV29-1, the J gene TRBJ2-7; D is unresolved. The CDR3 contains 12 residues. Germline values: CDR1 SQVTM, CDR2 ANQGSEA. Trimming removed 4 bases at V and 0 bases at J, with 7 bases between. CDR3 nucleotides: TGCAGCGTTGCGGGCAGCTCCTACGAGCAGTACTTC. The encoded protein is CSVAGSSYEQYF.

This clone was recorded a few times. The chain combines TRBV4-2 with TRBJ1-2; D gene unclear. CDR1 LGHNA and CDR2 YNFKEQ come from the germline V gene. Trimming removed 0 bases at V and 1 base at J, with 15 bases between. The CDR3 extends over 17 amino acids. CDR3 sequence (DNA): TGTGCCAGCAGCCAAGAACCCAGTTCGGGCCTTAACTATGGCTACACCTTC. Encoded protein: CASSQEPSSGLNYGYTF.

The CDR3 DNA reads TGCAGTGCCCGGACAGAAAATGGCTACACCTTC. Amino acids: CSARTENGYTF. The chain employs TRBV20-1 and TRBJ1-2, with a weak D call TRBD1 (6 bases). This CDR3 has 11 residues. Germline V gene sequence: CDR1 DFQATT, CDR2 SNEGSKA (reference sequence). The ends were cut back, 6 bases at V and 6 bases at J, with 11 bases in the middle.

The chain employs TRBV30 and TRBJ1-1, with D perhaps matching TRBD1 (6 bases). CDR1 and CDR2 (germline): GTSNPN, SVGIG (reference sequence). The CDR3 length is 14 residues. Trimming removed 1 base from V and 3 bases from J, with 12 bases in between. CDR3 nucleotides: TGTGCCTGGAGTGCCACAGGGATGTACACTGAAGCTTTCTTT. Encoded protein: CAWSATGMYTEAFF. Supplemented by reference TRBV30 and TRBJ1-1, the full variable domain reads SQTIHQWPATLVQPVGSPLSLECTVEGTSNPNLYWYRQAAGRGLQLLFYSVGIGQISSEVPQNLSASRPQDRQFILSSKKLLLSDSGFYLCAWSATGMYTEAFFGQGTRLTVV.

This chain connects TRBV5-1 to TRBJ2-5; possible D gene TRBD1, 6 bases. CDR1 and CDR2 from the germline V gene are SGHRS and YFSETQ. V was clipped by 4 bases and J by 1 base, with 14 bases between them. The length of the CDR3 is 15 residues. DNA for the CDR3: TGCGCCAGCAGCGGGACAACAAGGTTCCAAGAGACCCAGTACTTC. Translated: CASSGTTRFQETQYF.

This rearrangement joins TRBV6-5 to TRBJ2-5; no firm D call. V lost 1 base and J lost 5, with 14 bases in between. Germline V lookup: CDR1 MNHEY, CDR2 SVGAGI. This CDR3 is 15 amino acids long. The CDR3 DNA sequence: TGTGCCAGCAGTTACTACGGAGTGGGAAAGGAGACCCAGTACTTC. Translated: CASSYYGVGKETQYF.

The rearrangement joins TRBV14 to TRBJ2-1, with 7 bases that match TRBD2. The CDR3 runs to 16 residues. Unmatched junction bases numbered 8, after V lost 4 bases and J lost 2 bases. Germline values: CDR1 SGHDN, CDR2 FVKESK. The chain's CDR3 is CASSPLGGVAYNEQFF. Written as DNA, the CDR3 is TGTGCCAGCAGCCCCCTGGGGGGGGTAGCCTACAATGAGCAGTTCTTC. The full variable domain, rest sourced from reference TRBV14 and TRBJ2-1, is EAGVTQFPSHSVIEKGQTVTLRCDPISGHDNLYWYRRVMGKEIKFLLHFVKESKQDESGMPNNRFLAERTGGTYSTLKVQPAELEDSGVYFCASSPLGGVAYNEQFFGPGTRLTVL.

This clone was counted between two and nine times. The rearrangement uses TRBV7-6 and TRBJ2-7, with 10 nucleotides matching TRBD2. With 3 bases clipped from V and 0 bases from J, the junction kept 2 bases outside the gene matches. Germline V gene lookup returns CDR1 SGHVS and CDR2 FNYEAQ. This CDR3 comprises 15 residues. CDR3 bases: TGTGCCAGCAGCTTTTCTAGCGGGAGCTCCTACGAGCAGTACTTC. Translation: CASSFSSGSSYEQYF.

The V and J genes are TRBV7-6 and TRBJ2-3, with D perhaps TRBD2 (6 bases). Per germline, CDR1 SGHVS and CDR2 FNYEAQ. The CDR3 length is 17 residues. The V gene lost 1 base and the J gene lost 0 bases, with 14 bases spanning the gap. As DNA, the CDR3 is TGTGCCAGCAGCTTAGGAGATATGGGGGGTAGCACAGATACGCAGTATTTT. Its protein is CASSLGDMGGSTDTQYF. The full variable domain, its missing parts supplied by reference TRBV7-6 and TRBJ2-3, is GAGVSQSPRYKVTKRGQDVALRCDPISGHVSLYWYRQALGQGPEFLTYFNYEAQQDKSGLPNDRFSAERPEGSISTLTIQRTEQRDSAMYRCASSLGDMGGSTDTQYFGPGTRLTVL.

The rearrangement links TRBV7-2 to TRBJ2-3; TRBD2 matches at 16 bases. The CDR3 runs 16 residues. CDR1 and CDR2 from the germline V gene are SGHTA and FQGNSA. With 7 bases clipped from V and 4 bases from J, the junction kept 5 bases outside the gene matches. The CDR3 reads CASTRGTSGRADTQYF. Written as DNA, the CDR3 is TGTGCCAGCACCCGAGGGACTAGCGGGAGGGCAGATACGCAGTATTTT. Variable domain in full (rest from reference TRBV7-2 and TRBJ2-3): GAGVSQSPSNKVTEKGKDVELRCDPISGHTALYWYRQSLGQGLEFLIYFQGNSAPDKSGLPSDRFSAERTGGSVSTLTIQRTQQEDSAVYLCASTRGTSGRADTQYFGPGTRLTVL.

The J gene is TRBJ2-1, the V gene TRBV5-1; D call uncertain. Trimming pared 0 bases from V and 5 bases from J, leaving 9 bases between. CDR3 length: 14 residues. Looked up from germline, CDR1 is SGHRS and CDR2 is YFSETQ. CDR3 sequence reads: CASSLVSGDNEQFF. The CDR3 nucleotides read TGCGCCAGCAGCTTGGTCAGTGGTGACAATGAGCAGTTCTTC.

This clone was found a few times. This chain joins TRBV18 and TRBJ1-2, with D hard to call. CDR1 and CDR2 from the germline V gene are KGHSH and LQKENI. Trimming took off 0 bases at V and 11 bases at J, with 16 bases between the two ends. The CDR3 is made up of 14 amino acids. The CDR3, as DNA: TGTGCCAGCTCACCACCGAACCCCCTATTCGGGTACACCTTC. This sequence encodes CASSPPNPLFGYTF.

This chain connects TRBV19 to TRBJ2-6; 10 bases align to TRBD1. The length of the CDR3 is 18 residues. CDR1 LNHDA and CDR2 SQIVND come from the germline V gene (reference sequence). The trim removed 4 bases at V and 0 bases at J, leaving 6 bases unmatched. The chain's CDR3 is CASSRAGTGVSGANVLTF. In DNA form, the CDR3 reads TGTGCCAGTAGTAGAGCCGGGACAGGGGTCTCTGGGGCCAACGTCCTGACTTTC.

There are a few counts of this clone. The J gene is TRBJ1-2, the V gene TRBV25-1; TRBD1 might be the D (5 bases). The CDR3 is made up of 13 amino acids. The germline gives CDR1 MGHDK, CDR2 SYGVNS. V dropped 3 bases and J dropped 5 bases, with 10 bases sitting between them. The CDR3 nucleotides are TGTGCCAGCAGTGAGGGGCAGCCATATGGCTACACCTTC. This codes for CASSEGQPYGYTF.

This chain links TRBV4-1 with TRBJ2-7, with 8 bases identical to TRBD1. The J segment lost 6 bases and the V segment lost 6 bases, leaving 13 bases of the junction unmatched. This CDR3 has 15 residues. Germline V gene sequence: CDR1 MGHRA, CDR2 YSYEKL. The chain's CDR3 is CASSLPGTGKSEQYF. CDR3 nucleotides: TGCGCCAGCAGTCTTCCCGGGACAGGAAAGAGCGAGCAGTACTTC.

This clone was seen a few times. The chain recombines TRBV5-1 with TRBJ2-2; a possible D gene is TRBD2 (6 bases). The CDR3 sequence is 16 residues long. The V gene's germline CDR1 is SGHRS and CDR2 YFSETQ. The V end lost 1 base, the J end lost 2 bases, and 12 bases lay between the germline ends. CDR3 DNA sequence: TGCGCCAGCAGCTTGATCCCCGGACTAAACACCGGGGAGCTGTTTTTT. Its protein is CASSLIPGLNTGELFF.